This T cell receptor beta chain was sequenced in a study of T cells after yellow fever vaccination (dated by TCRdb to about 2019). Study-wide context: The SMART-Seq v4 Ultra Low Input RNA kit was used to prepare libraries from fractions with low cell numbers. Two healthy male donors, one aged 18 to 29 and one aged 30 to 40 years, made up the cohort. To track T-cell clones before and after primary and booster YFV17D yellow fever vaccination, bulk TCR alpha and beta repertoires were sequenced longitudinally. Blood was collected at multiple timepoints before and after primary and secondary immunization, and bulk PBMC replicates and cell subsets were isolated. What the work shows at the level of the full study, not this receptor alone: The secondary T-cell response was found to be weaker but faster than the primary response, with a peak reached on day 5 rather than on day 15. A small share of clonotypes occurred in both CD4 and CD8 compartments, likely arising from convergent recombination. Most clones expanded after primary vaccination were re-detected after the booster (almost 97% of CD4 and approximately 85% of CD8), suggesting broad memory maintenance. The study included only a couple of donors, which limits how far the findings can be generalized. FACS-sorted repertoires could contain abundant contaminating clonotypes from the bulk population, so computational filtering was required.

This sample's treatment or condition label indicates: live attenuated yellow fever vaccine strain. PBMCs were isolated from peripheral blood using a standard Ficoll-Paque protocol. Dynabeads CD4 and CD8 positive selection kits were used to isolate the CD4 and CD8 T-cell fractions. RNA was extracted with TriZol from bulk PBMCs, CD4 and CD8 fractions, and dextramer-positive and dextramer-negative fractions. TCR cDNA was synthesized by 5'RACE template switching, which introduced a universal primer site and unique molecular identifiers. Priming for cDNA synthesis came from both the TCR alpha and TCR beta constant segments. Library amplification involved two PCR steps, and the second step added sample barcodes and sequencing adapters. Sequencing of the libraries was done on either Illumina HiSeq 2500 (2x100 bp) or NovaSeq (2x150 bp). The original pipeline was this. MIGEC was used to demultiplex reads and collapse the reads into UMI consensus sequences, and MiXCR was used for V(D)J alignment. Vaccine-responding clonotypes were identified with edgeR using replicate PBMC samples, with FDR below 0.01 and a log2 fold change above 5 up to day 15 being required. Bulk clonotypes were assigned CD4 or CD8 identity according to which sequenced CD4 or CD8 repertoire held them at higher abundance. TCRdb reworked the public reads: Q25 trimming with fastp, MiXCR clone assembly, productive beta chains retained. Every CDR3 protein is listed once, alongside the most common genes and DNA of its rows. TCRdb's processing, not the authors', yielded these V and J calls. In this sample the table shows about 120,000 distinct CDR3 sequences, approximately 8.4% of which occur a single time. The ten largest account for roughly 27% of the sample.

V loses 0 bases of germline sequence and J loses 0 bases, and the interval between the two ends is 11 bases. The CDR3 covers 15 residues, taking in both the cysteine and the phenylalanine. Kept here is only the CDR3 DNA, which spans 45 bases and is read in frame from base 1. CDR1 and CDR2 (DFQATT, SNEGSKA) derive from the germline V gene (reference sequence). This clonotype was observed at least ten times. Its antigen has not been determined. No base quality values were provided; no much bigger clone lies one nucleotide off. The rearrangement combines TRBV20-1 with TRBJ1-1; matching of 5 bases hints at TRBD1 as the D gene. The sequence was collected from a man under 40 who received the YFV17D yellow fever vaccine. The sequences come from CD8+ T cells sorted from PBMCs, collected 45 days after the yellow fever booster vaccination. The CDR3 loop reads CSARDLTALNTEAFF. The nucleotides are TGCAGTGCTAGAGATTTGACAGCACTGAACACTGAAGCTTTCTTT.